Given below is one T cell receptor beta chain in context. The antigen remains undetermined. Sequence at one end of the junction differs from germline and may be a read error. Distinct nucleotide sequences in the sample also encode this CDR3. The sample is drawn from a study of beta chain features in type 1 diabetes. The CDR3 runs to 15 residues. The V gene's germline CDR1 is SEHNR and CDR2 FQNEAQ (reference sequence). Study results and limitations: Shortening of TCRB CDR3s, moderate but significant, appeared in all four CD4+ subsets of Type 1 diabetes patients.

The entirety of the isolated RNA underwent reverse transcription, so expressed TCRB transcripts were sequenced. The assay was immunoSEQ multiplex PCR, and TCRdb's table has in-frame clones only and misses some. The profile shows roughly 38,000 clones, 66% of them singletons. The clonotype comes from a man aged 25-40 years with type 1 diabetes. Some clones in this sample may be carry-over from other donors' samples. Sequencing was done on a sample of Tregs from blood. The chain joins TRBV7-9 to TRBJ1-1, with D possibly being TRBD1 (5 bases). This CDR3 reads CASSYPGGEITEAFF. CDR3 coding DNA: TGTGCCAGCAGCTACCCCGGGGGGGAAATAACTGAGGCTTTCTTT.